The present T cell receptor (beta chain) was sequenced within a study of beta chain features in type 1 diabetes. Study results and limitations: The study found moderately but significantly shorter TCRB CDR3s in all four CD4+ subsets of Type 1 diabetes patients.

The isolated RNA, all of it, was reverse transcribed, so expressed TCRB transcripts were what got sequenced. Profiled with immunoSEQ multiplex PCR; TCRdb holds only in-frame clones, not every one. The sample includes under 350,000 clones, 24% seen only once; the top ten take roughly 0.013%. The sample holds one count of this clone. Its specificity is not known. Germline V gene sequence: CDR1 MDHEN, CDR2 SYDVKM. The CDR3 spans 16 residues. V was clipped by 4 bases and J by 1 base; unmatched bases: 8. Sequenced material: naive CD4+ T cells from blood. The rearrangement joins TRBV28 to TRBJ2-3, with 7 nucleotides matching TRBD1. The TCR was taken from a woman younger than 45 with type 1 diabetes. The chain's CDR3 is CASSSRQGWGTDTQYF. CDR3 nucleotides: TGTGCCAGCAGTTCTCGACAGGGATGGGGCACAGATACGCAGTATTTT.